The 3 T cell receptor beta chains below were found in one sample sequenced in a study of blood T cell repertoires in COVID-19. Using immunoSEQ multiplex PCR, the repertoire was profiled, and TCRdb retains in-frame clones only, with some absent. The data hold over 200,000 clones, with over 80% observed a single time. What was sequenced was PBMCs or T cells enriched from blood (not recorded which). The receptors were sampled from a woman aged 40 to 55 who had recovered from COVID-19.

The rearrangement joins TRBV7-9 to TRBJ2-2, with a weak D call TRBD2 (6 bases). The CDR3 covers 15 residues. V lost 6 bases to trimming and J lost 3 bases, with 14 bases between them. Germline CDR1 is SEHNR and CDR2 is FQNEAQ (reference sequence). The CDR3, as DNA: TGTGCCAGCAGGCGGGGCGGGGTCGACACCGGGGAGCTGTTTTTT. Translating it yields CASRRGGVDTGELFF.

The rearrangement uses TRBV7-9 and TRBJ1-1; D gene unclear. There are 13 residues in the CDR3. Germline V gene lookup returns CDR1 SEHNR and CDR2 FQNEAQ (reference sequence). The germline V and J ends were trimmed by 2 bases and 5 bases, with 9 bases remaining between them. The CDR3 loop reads CASSLMELTEAFF. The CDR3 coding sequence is TGTGCCAGCAGCTTAATGGAGCTTACTGAAGCTTTCTTT.

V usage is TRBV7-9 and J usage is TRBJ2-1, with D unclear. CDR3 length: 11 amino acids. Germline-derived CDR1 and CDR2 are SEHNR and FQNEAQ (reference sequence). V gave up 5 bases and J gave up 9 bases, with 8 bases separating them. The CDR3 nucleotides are TGTGCCAGCAGCGTGTTAGTTGAGCAGTTCTTC. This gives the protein CASSVLVEQFF.